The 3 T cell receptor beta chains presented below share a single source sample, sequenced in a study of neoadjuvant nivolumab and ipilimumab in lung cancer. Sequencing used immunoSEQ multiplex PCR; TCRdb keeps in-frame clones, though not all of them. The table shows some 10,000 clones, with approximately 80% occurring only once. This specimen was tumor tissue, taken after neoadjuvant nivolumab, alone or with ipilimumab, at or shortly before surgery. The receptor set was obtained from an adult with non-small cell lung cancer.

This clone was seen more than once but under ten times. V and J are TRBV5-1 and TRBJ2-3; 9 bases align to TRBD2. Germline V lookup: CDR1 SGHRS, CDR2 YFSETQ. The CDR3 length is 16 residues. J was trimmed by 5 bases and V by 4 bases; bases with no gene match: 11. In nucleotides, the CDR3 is TGCGCCAGCAGCGTGGGACTAGCACAGGGAGGAGATACGCAGTATTTT. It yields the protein CASSVGLAQGGDTQYF. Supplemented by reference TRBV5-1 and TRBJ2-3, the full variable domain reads KAGVTQTPRYLIKTRGQQVTLSCSPISGHRSVSWYQQTPGQGLQFLFEYFSETQRNKGNFPGRFSGRQFSNSRSEMNVSTLELGDSALYLCASSVGLAQGGDTQYFGPGTRLTVL.

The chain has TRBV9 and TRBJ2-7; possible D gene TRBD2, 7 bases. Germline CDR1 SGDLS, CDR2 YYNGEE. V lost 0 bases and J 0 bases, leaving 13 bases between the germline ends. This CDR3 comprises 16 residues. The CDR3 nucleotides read TGTGCCAGCAGCGTAGGAGGGGGGGATAGCTCCTACGAGCAGTACTTC. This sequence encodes CASSVGGGDSSYEQYF. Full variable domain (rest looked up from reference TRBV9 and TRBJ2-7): DSGVTQTPKHLITATGQRVTLRCSPRSGDLSVYWYQQSLDQGLQFLIQYYNGEERAKGNILERFSAQQFPDLHSELNLSSLELGDSALYFCASSVGGGDSSYEQYFGPGTRLTVT.

The DNA for the CDR3 is TGTGCCAGCAGTATACAGGGGAGGCTCCAAGAGACCCAGTACTTC. Translation: CASSIQGRLQETQYF. The rearrangement uses TRBV6-5 and TRBJ2-5; D perhaps matches TRBD1 (7 bases). This CDR3 has 15 residues. Germline V gene lookup returns CDR1 MNHEY and CDR2 SVGAGI. V gave up 5 bases and J gave up 1 base, with 14 bases separating them.